This TCR beta chain was recovered during a study of cytomegalovirus exposure and HLA in healthy donors. This CDR3 spans 12 amino acids. The V gene's germline CDR1 is LNHDA and CDR2 SQIVND (reference sequence). With 3 bases removed from V and 7 bases from J, the gap between germline ends came to 9 bases. It was with 60 Vbeta and 13 Jbeta primers that the PCR ran. This table comes from immunoSEQ multiplex PCR, and its TCRdb copy is limited to in-frame clones, with some not included. The sample records 130,000 or so clones, 78% being singletons. Sequencing was done on a sample of PBMCs. This chain connects TRBV19 to TRBJ1-2, with D unresolved. This receptor was identified in a woman younger than 35 in good health and CMV-seronegative. The CDR3 bases are TGTGCCAGTAGTATGGGAGGGAGTGGCTACACCTTC. It is translated as CASSMGGSGYTF.